Listed here are 24 T cell receptor beta chains from one sample, sequenced in a study of blood T cells in healthy people across ages. Primed by a sample-barcoded 5' primer and a J-beta primer mix, a second PCR proceeded for 7 to 11 cycles. TCRdb passed the 5' RACE reads through MiXCR, listing each CDR3 protein once. The sample shows 850,000 to 1,000,000 distinct CDR3 sequences, around 48% of them seen only once. Sequenced sample: blood. The source is a man in his thirties or forties in good health.

This clonotype was picked up a small number of times. The chain joins TRBV12-5 to TRBJ2-1, with D unclear. The V gene's germline CDR1 is LGHNT and CDR2 FRNRAP. This CDR3 spans 13 amino acids. V was shortened by 6 bases and J by 9 bases, with 15 bases between the two germline ends. This CDR3 reads CASGEMSFGEQFF. Written as DNA, the CDR3 is TGTGCTAGTGGGGAAATGTCTTTCGGTGAGCAGTTCTTC.

This clonotype was seen a few times. The V call is TRBV6-2 or TRBV6-3, the J call TRBJ1-2, with D unclear. The CDR3 has 13 amino acids. Germline assignment: CDR1 MNHEY and CDR2 SVGEGT. The V and J ends lost 6 bases and 4 bases respectively, with 12 bases between them. CDR3 sequence: CASRKPSGYGYTF. CDR3 bases: TGTGCCAGCAGAAAACCCAGCGGCTATGGCTACACCTTC.

This clonotype occurred a few times. The chain uses TRBV7-2 and TRBJ1-5; TRBD1 might be the D (5 bases). In germline, CDR1 is SGHTA, CDR2 FQGNSA. The V end lost 5 bases, the J end lost 4 bases, and 18 bases lay between the germline ends. The CDR3 sequence is 16 residues long. The CDR3 nucleotides read TGTGCCAGCAGCATCGTAGGAGGGGCCCTAAATCAGCCCCAGCATTTT. Protein sequence: CASSIVGGALNQPQHF.

This clonotype showed up just a few times. The J gene is TRBJ2-7, the V gene TRBV29-1; D not resolved. V dropped 4 bases and J dropped 0 bases, with 7 bases sitting between them. The germline V gene encodes CDR1 SQVTM and CDR2 ANQGSEA. The CDR3 is 12 amino acids. The CDR3 loop is CSVGTNSYEQYF. The CDR3 bases are TGCAGCGTTGGCACTAACTCCTACGAGCAGTACTTC.

Details on this clonotype: The germline gene is not matched at one end of the junction; a read error may be the cause. V usage is TRBV28 and J usage is TRBJ1-2; 7 bases agree with TRBD1. The CDR3 runs to 15 residues. CDR1 and CDR2 (germline): MDHEN, SYDVKM. The CDR3 DNA reads TGTGCCTGCAGTTTTGCCGCGACAGGGCTTACTGGCTACACCTTC. Its protein product is CACSFAATGLTGYTF.

DNA for the CDR3: TGTGCCAGCAGCCTAGAAGGTAGCGGGGGGGCCAGGAATGAGCAGTTCTTC. This encodes CASSLEGSGGARNEQFF. V is TRBV3-1 and J is TRBJ2-1, with 11 bases fitting TRBD2. CDR1 is LGHDT, CDR2 YNNKEL, per germline (reference sequence). V shed 4 bases, J shed 7 bases, and the junction held 12 bases outside the gene matches. The CDR3 is 17 residues long.

This chain's CDR3 is CATSVGPHQPQHF. In nucleotides, the CDR3 is TGTGCCACCAGTGTAGGACCCCATCAGCCCCAGCATTTT. The chain couples TRBV24-1 to TRBJ1-5; D gene unclear. With 5 bases removed from V and 5 bases from J, the gap between germline ends came to 9 bases. Germline V gene sequence: CDR1 KGHDR, CDR2 SFDVKD. CDR3 size: 13 residues.

In this sample, this clonotype turned up a few times. The CDR3 DNA reads as TGTGCCAGCAGTTTGAAGGGGGAGGGGACTGAAGCTTTCTTT. The encoded protein is CASSLKGEGTEAFF. The chain has TRBV12-3 or TRBV12-4 and TRBJ1-1; perhaps TRBD1 as D (6 bases). Trimming took 3 bases from V and 5 from J, leaving 13 bases between them. This CDR3 has 14 amino acids.

The sample holds a few counts of this clonotype. V and J are TRBV2 and TRBJ2-7, with D tentatively TRBD1 (6 bases). CDR3 length: 15 amino acids. Germline CDR1 SNHLY, CDR2 FYNNEI. Trimming removed 6 bases at V and 0 bases at J, with 15 bases between. The CDR3 protein is CASRLDSAFSYEQYF. In DNA form, the CDR3 reads TGTGCCAGCAGGCTGGACAGTGCCTTCTCCTACGAGCAGTACTTC.

This clonotype was picked up a small number of times. CDR3 region: CAISDDGLAGAPYNEQFF. In DNA, the CDR3 is TGTGCCATCAGTGATGACGGACTAGCGGGGGCCCCCTACAATGAGCAGTTCTTC. The chain links TRBV10-3 to TRBJ2-1, with 13 bases lining up with TRBD2. In germline, CDR1 is ENHRY, CDR2 SYGVKD. This CDR3 region has 18 residues. The V and J ends lost 3 bases and 2 bases, in that order; junction bases with no gene match: 7.

On this clonotype: A junction boundary mismatches the germline segment, possibly from a read error. The chain recombines TRBV3-1 with TRBJ2-1; unclear D gene. The CDR3 length is 16 residues. Germline CDR1 and CDR2: LGHDT and YNNKEL (reference sequence). CDR3 sequence (DNA): TGTGCCAGCAGCCAAGAATGGGCTAGATCGAGGAATGGGCAGTTCTTC. It yields the protein CASSQEWARSRNGQFF.

This clonotype was found a few times. The gene calls are TRBV4-2 and TRBJ1-5; TRBD1 matches 8 bases. In germline, CDR1 is LGHNA, CDR2 YNFKEQ. V trimming: 2 bases; J trimming: 7 bases; junction bases outside the gene matches: 7. The CDR3 contains 15 residues. The CDR3 DNA is TGTGCCAGCAGCCAACTCGGGACAGGAGGGCAGCCCCAGCATTTT. Translation gives CASSQLGTGGQPQHF.

This sequence joins TRBV20-1 and TRBJ1-1; no clear D. The CDR3 extends over 13 amino acids. The germline V gene encodes CDR1 DFQATT and CDR2 SNEGSKA (reference sequence). Trimming stripped 2 bases from V and 3 bases from J, with 10 bases between. The CDR3 is CSARRGGDTEAFF. In DNA, the CDR3 is TGCAGTGCTAGACGGGGTGGTGACACTGAAGCTTTCTTT.

The chain has TRBV7-9 and TRBJ2-1; perhaps TRBD1 as D (6 bases). The assigned J gene may be wrong: the sequence end matches TRBJ2-7 better. Germline-derived CDR1 and CDR2 are SEHNR and FQNEAQ (reference sequence). This CDR3 region has 15 residues. CDR3 bases: TGTGCCAGCAGCTTTAGGGACACCTCCTACAATGAGCAGTACTTC. It yields the protein CASSFRDTSYNEQYF.

In its sample, this clonotype was seen a few times. The chain carries TRBV20-1 and TRBJ2-1, with 9 bases matching TRBD1. The CDR3 sequence is 14 residues long. V lost 2 bases to trimming and J lost 8 bases; unmatched junction nucleotides: 7. Per germline, CDR1 DFQATT and CDR2 SNEGSKA (reference sequence). The CDR3, as DNA: TGCAGTGCTAGAATCGGACAGGGGCTTTATGAGCAGTTCTTC. It is translated as CSARIGQGLYEQFF.

The chain combines TRBV6-2 or TRBV6-3 with TRBJ2-1; TRBD1 matches 7 bases. V was pared by 5 bases and J by 6 bases, with 13 bases of the junction left unmatched. This CDR3 is 16 amino acids long. The germline V gene encodes CDR1 MNHEY and CDR2 SVGEGT. The CDR3 DNA reads as TGTGCCAGCAGTCGCGTCCGGACCACAGGGGCCAATGAGCAGTTCTTC. Translating gives CASSRVRTTGANEQFF.

The rearrangement joins TRBV10-3 to TRBJ2-7; 12 bases line up with TRBD2. V trimming: 8 bases; J trimming: 6 bases; junction bases outside the gene matches: 5. The CDR3 runs 13 residues. CDR1 is ENHRY and CDR2 is SYGVKD in the germline V gene. The CDR3 DNA follows: TGTGCCATCGCAGAGACTAGCGGGGGCGAGCAGTACTTC. Encoded protein: CAIAETSGGEQYF.

The gene calls are TRBV28 and TRBJ2-3, with D perhaps TRBD2 (6 bases). Trimming left V 6 bases short and J 4 bases short, with 20 bases between. Germline V gene lookup returns CDR1 MDHEN and CDR2 SYDVKM. This CDR3 comprises 16 residues. The CDR3 sequence is CASSTTSPGGSDTQYF. CDR3 sequence (DNA): TGTGCCAGCAGCACTACTAGCCCCGGCGGGTCAGATACGCAGTATTTT.

The gene calls are TRBV25-1 and TRBJ2-3; no clear D. Trimming stripped 3 bases from V and 2 bases from J, with 15 bases between. In germline, CDR1 is MGHDK, CDR2 SYGVNS. This CDR3 region has 16 residues. The CDR3 DNA sequence: TGTGCCAGCAGTGATCCTATGAGAGGAAACACAGATACGCAGTATTTT. It codes for CASSDPMRGNTDTQYF.

This chain uses TRBV3-1 with TRBJ2-7; TRBD1 matches 8 bases. Losses at the gene ends were 6 bases for V and 4 bases for J; bases not matched to a gene: 14. The germline CDR1 and CDR2 sequences are LGHDT and YNNKEL (reference sequence). The CDR3 contains 16 residues. CDR3 sequence: CASSRRRTGNGYEQYF. The CDR3 nucleotides read TGTGCCAGCAGTCGACGACGGACAGGGAATGGATACGAGCAGTACTTC.

This chain connects TRBV4-1 to TRBJ1-2; unclear D gene. Trimming left V 0 bases short and J 2 bases short, with 7 bases between. The CDR3 totals 14 residues. Germline-derived CDR1 and CDR2 are MGHRA and YSYEKL. The chain's CDR3 is CASSQEDGNYGYTF. The CDR3 DNA is TGCGCCAGCAGCCAAGAGGATGGCAACTATGGCTACACCTTC.

This clonotype was detected only a few times. This chain connects TRBV25-1 to TRBJ1-4; a possible D gene is TRBD1 (6 bases). CDR3 length: 15 amino acids. V lost 5 bases and J lost 8, with 18 bases in between. Germline CDR1 MGHDK, CDR2 SYGVNS. CDR3 sequence (DNA): TGTGCCAGCAGTTCTCATCGGGGGGCGGAGGAAAAACTGTTTTTT. Translation: CASSSHRGAEEKLFF.

In its sample, this clonotype was seen a few times. The J gene is TRBJ2-3, the V gene TRBV11-3; D remains unclear. The CDR3 length is 15 residues. The germline gives CDR1 SGHNT, CDR2 YENEEA. V lost 3 bases and J 8 bases, leaving 18 bases between the germline ends. CDR3 residues: CASSLSRARSATQYF. The CDR3 DNA follows: TGTGCCAGCAGCTTGTCTCGGGCTAGATCGGCTACGCAGTATTTT.

Comments on this clonotype: This may arise from a read error, as a much more abundant clone is one base away. The chain employs TRBV7-2 and TRBJ2-5; the match to TRBD2 covers 9 bases. Germline assignment: CDR1 SGHTA and CDR2 FQGNSA. This CDR3 is built from 15 residues. The CDR3, as DNA: TGTGCCAGCGGCTTAGAGCTGACTAGCGGTGAGACCCAGTACTTC. It is translated as CASGLELTSGETQYF.